Here is one T cell receptor beta chain with its context. This record belongs to a study of shared clonotypes between healthy human individuals. The naive CD8 fraction comprised CD45RO-negative cells positively selected for CCR7 and excluded terminally differentiated effector memory CD45RA+ cells. The study enrolled healthy HIV-negative adults without recent acute infections or vaccinations as donors. Germline loops: CDR1 SNHLY, CDR2 FYNNEI. V lost 6 bases, J lost 2 bases, and 12 bases lay in between. The CDR3 sequence is 14 residues long. Using immunoSEQ multiplex PCR, the repertoire was profiled, and TCRdb retains in-frame clones only, with some absent. This sample has 1.5 million to 2.5 million clones; less than 95% occur once, and the top ten carry approximately 1.2%.

Source material: naive CD8+ T cells sorted from blood. V gene TRBV2 combines with J gene TRBJ2-3; D might be TRBD2 (6 bases). This TCR was sampled from a man younger than 35 in good health. The CDR3 sequence is CASRSGDSTDTQYF. The CDR3, as DNA: TGTGCCAGCAGGTCCGGGGACTCCACAGATACGCAGTATTTT.